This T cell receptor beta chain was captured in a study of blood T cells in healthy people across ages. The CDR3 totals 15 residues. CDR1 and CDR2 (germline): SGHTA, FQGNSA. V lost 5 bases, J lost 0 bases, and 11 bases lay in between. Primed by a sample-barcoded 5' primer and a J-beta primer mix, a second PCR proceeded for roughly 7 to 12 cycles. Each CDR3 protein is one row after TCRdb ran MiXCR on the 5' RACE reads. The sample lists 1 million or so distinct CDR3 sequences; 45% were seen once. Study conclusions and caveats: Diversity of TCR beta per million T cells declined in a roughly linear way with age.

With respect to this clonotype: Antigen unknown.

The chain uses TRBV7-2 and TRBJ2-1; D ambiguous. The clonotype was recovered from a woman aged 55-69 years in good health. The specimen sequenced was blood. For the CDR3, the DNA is TGTGCCAGCAGCCCGTACCAAAGCTCCTACAATGAGCAGTTCTTC. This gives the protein CASSPYQSSYNEQFF.